This record covers a single TCR beta chain. This entry comes from a study of blood T cell repertoires in COVID-19. TCRdb keeps only in-frame clones here, not all; method: immunoSEQ multiplex PCR. The repertoire holds 100,000 to 120,000 clones, about four fifths seen once, with approximately 8.1% in the top ten. The CDR3 totals 13 residues. Germline V CDR1 and CDR2: SGHRS, YFSETQ. Trimming cost V 4 bases and J 5 bases; bases outside gene matches: 4. Input material: peripheral blood. The chain employs TRBV5-1 and TRBJ1-2; TRBD1 matches 8 bases. The sequence came from a woman between 40 and 50 years old with acute or convalescent COVID-19. Here the CDR3 DNA reads TGCGCCAGCAGCGTGGACAGGGAGTATGGCTACACCTTC. This codes for CASSVDREYGYTF.